The present T cell receptor (beta chain) was sequenced within a study of blood T cell repertoires in COVID-19. Study in general: Acute-phase and convalescent COVID-19 samples originated in the United States, Italy and Spain.

The authors' processing: Nucleated cell number was recorded as an estimate derived from reference gene primer amplification. Here immunoSEQ multiplex PCR was the method, and the copy in TCRdb shows in-frame clones only, minus some. V, J and clone size are taken as reported in that table, and D and trimming were inferred from the DNA itself. This table holds 150,000 to 200,000 clones, roughly nine tenths found once. The CDR3 is 15 amino acids. After removal of 3 bases from V and 1 base from J, the junction contained 3 bases not matched to a gene. In germline, CDR1 is MGHRA, CDR2 YSYEKL. This clone was seen more than once but under ten times.

The sequencing input was peripheral blood. The receptor was isolated from a human donor in a cohort sampled during active COVID-19. The J gene is TRBJ1-1, the V gene TRBV4-1; 9 bases are shared with TRBD1. The CDR3 here is CASSHTGGANTEAFF. CDR3 DNA: TGCGCCAGCAGCCATACAGGGGGCGCGAACACTGAAGCTTTCTTT.